This TCR beta chain originates from a study of T cell clusters in autoimmune cytopenias. Study-level points and caveats: TRB repertoire shifts in secondary cytopenia and chronic lymphocytic leukemia mostly reflected lymphoma, not autoimmunity.

The CDR3 is 13 residues long. Germline CDR1 and CDR2: SGHKS and YYEKEE (reference sequence). Each sample's input was around 270 ng genomic DNA, about 38,000 genome equivalents. TRB rearrangements were amplified by touch-down multiplex PCR with mixed TRB-A/B primers. TCRdb re-called the multiplex PCR reads and shows each CDR3 protein once, DNA omitted. Its table records over 6,000 distinct CDR3 sequences. By frequency, this clonotype registers medium-sized. Its antigen is unidentified. The data were also submitted as part of a second study, on T cell repertoires in aging, cancer and after chemotherapy. That study reports: Clear clonal overlap appeared across healthy donor samples taken over several months to years. Untreated cancer patients had significantly lower blood TCR diversity than age-matched healthy donors.

The TCR sequence derives from a human donor in good health. The sample consisted of peripheral blood. The chain combines TRBV5-5 with TRBJ2-3. The CDR3 loop reads CASSPNYADTQYF.